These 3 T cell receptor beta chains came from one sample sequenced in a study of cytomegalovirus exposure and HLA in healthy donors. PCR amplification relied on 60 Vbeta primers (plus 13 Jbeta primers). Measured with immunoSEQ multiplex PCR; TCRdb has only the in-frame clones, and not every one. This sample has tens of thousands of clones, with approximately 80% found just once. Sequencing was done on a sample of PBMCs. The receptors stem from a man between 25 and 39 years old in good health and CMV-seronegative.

In DNA form, the CDR3 reads TGTGCCTGGAGTGACAGTAGGCTCTACGAGCAGTACTTC. Protein sequence: CAWSDSRLYEQYF. The J gene is TRBJ2-7, the V gene TRBV30; unclear D gene. V lost 1 base, J lost 3 bases, and 10 bases lay in between. From germline, CDR1 is GTSNPN and CDR2 SVGIG (reference sequence). CDR3 length equals 13 residues.

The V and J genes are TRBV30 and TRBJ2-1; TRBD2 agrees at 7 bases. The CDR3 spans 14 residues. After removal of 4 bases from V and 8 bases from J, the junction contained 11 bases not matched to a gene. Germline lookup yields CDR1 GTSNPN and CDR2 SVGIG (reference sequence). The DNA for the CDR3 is TGTGCCTGGAAAATTGGCGGGAGCTTTTATGAGCAGTTCTTC. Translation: CAWKIGGSFYEQFF.

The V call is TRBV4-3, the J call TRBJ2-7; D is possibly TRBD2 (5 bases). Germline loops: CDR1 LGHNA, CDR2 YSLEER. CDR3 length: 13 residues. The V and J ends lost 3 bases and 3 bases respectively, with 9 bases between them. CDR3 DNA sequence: TGCGCCAGCAGCCATGAGGGCAGCTACGAGCAGTACTTC. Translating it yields CASSHEGSYEQYF.